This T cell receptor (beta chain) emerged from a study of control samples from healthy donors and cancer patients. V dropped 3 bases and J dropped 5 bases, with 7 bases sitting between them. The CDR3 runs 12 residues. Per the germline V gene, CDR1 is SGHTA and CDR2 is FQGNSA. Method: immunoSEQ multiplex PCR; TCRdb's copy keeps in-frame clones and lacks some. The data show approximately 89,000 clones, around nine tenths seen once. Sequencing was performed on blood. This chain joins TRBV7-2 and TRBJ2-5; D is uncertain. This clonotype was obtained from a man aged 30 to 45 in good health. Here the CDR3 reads CASSFNAETQYF. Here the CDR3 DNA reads TGTGCCAGCAGCTTTAATGCGGAGACCCAGTACTTC.